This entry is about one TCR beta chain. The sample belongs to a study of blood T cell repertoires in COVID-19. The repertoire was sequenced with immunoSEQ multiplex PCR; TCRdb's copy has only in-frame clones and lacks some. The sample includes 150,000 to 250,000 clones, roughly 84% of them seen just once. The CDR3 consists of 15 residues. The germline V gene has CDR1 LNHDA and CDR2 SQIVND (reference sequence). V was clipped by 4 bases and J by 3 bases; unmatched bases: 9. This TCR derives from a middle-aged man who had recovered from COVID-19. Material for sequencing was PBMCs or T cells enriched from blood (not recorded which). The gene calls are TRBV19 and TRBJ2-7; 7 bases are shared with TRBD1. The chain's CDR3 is CASSKEEDRVYEQYF. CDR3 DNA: TGTGCCAGTAGTAAGGAAGAAGACAGGGTCTACGAGCAGTACTTC.